This T cell receptor beta chain was found in a study of tumor-infiltrating lymphocytes in primary liver carcinoma. Study at large: The five patients, who were men and women, ranged in age from 30 to 69 years.

Germline V gives CDR1 KGHDR, CDR2 SFDVKD. CDR3 length equals 14 residues. This clonotype was detected only a few times. Its specificity is not known. One end of the junction does not line up with germline, which may come from a read error. The study's findings and limits: Tumor top-250-clone fraction significantly exceeded that of blood (p = 0.039). All five tumor regions shared only about 7.5-25% of top clones.

With approximately 500 ng total RNA as template and a constant-region primer, TCR beta cDNA was made. Each TCR beta library was derived from three nested multiplex PCR rounds that employed slightly modified ARM-PCR. A C-beta reverse primer and TRBV1-TRBV30 forward primers served in each of the first two PCR rounds, at approximately 10 cycles apiece. Using its own MiXCR run on the multiplex PCR reads, TCRdb lists one record per CDR3 protein. The sample shows 20,000 to 25,000 distinct CDR3 sequences, approximately 72% of them seen only once. The roughly 17-32 mg bulk tissue piece was not sorted before simultaneous RNA and DNA extraction.

This sequence was found in a middle-aged man with primary liver carcinoma and hepatitis B virus infection. The genes are TRBV24-1 and TRBJ1-2, with a possible D match to TRBD1 (5 bases). Sample: liver tumor tissue from sampling region 1. The subset is: tumor region T1, superior pole. CDR3 residues: CVTSAPGTGYGYTF. As DNA, the CDR3 is TGTGTCACCAGTGCCCCCGGGACCGGCTATGGCTACACCTTC.